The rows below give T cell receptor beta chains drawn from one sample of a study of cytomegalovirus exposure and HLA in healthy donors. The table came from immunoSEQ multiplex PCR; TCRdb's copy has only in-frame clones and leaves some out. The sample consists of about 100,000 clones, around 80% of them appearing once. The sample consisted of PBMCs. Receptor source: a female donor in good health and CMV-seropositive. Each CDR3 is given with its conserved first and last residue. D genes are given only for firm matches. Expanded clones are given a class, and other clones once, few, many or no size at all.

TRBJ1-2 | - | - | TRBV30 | CAWNEGRGKLYGYTF | TGTGCCTGGAATGAGGGGAGGGGGAAGTTATATGGCTACACCTTC
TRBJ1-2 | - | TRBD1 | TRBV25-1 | CASSEGQGPSNYGYTF | TGTGCCAGCAGTGAAGGACAGGGCCCATCTAACTATGGCTACACCTTC
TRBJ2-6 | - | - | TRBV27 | CASSFSGAGANGLTF | TGTGCCAGCAGTTTCTCGGGCGCTGGGGCCAACGGCCTGACTTTC
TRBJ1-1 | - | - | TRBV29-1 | CSVEKGLYTEAFF | TGCAGCGTTGAAAAAGGACTGTACACTGAAGCTTTCTTT
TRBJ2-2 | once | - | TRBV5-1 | CASSLAPPGGLPANTGELFF | TGCGCCAGCAGCTTGGCCCCCCCTGGCGGGTTGCCCGCGAACACCGGGGAGCTGTTTTTT
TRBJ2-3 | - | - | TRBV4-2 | CASTALPRPDTQYF | TGTGCCAGCACTGCGCTACCCCGTCCAGATACGCAGTATTTT
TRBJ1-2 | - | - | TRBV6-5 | CASSEVYRDHGYTF | TGTGCCAGCAGTGAAGTTTACAGGGACCATGGCTACACCTTC
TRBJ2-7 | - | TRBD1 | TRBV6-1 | CASIPGQKAYEQYF | TGTGCCAGCATTCCGGGACAGAAGGCCTACGAGCAGTACTTC
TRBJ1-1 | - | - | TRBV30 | CAWGRTLGNTEAFF | TGTGCCTGGGGGAGGACCTTGGGAAACACTGAGGCTTTCTTT
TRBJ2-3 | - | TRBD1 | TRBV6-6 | CASPQGAEDTQYF | TGTGCCAGCCCGCAGGGGGCTGAGGATACGCAGTATTTT
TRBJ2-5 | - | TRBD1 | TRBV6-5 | CASRRTRGSQETQYF | TGTGCCAGCAGACGCACCAGGGGGAGTCAAGAGACCCAGTACTTC
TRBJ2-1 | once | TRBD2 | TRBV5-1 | CASSSEGLAGINEQFF | TGCGCCAGCAGTTCCGAGGGACTAGCGGGAATCAATGAGCAGTTCTTC
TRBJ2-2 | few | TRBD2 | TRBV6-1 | CASKGREDTGELFF | TGTGCCTCTAAGGGGAGGGAGGACACCGGGGAGCTGTTTTTT
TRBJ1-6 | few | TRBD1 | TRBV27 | CASNLQGGNSPLHF | TGTGCCAGCAATCTACAGGGGGGAAATTCACCCCTCCACTTT
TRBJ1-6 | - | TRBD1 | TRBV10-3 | CAISERTGNSPLHF | TGTGCCATCAGTGAACGGACAGGGAATTCACCCCTCCACTTT
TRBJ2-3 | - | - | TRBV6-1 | CASTGWGQSTDTQYF | TGTGCCAGCACGGGTTGGGGGCAGAGCACAGATACGCAGTATTTT
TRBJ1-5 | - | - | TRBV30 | CAWSVSVGPYQPQHF | TGTGCCTGGAGTGTAAGTGTGGGGCCGTATCAGCCCCAGCATTTT
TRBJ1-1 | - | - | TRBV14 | CASSPQGNRAFF | TGTGCCAGCAGCCCTCAGGGGAATCGGGCTTTCTTT
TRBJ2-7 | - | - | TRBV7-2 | CASSLDSGISSSEYF | TGTGCCAGCAGCTTAGATAGCGGCATCAGCTCCTCTGAGTACTTC
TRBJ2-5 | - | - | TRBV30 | CAWARDKPYF | TGTGCCTGGGCTAGGGACAAGCCATACTTC
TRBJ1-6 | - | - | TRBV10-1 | CASSESIGGSPLHF | TGCGCCAGCAGTGAGTCGATCGGGGGGTCACCCCTCCACTTT
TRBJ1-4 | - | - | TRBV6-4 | CASSDNGGKLFF | TGTGCCAGCAGTGACAACGGTGGAAAACTGTTTTTT
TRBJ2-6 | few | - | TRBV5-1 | CASSGTGKGSGANVLTF | TGCGCCAGCAGCGGAACAGGGAAAGGCTCTGGGGCCAACGTCCTGACTTTC
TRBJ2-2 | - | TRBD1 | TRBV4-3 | CASSHGQGAVGELFF | TGCGCCAGCAGCCACGGACAGGGGGCAGTCGGGGAGCTGTTTTTT
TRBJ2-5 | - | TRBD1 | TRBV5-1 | CASMRGRQETQYF | TGCGCCAGCATGAGGGGGCGACAAGAGACCCAGTACTTC
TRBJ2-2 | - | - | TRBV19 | CASHGTGNTGELFF | TGTGCCAGCCACGGGACTGGGAACACCGGGGAGCTGTTTTTT
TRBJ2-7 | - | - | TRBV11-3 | CASSLTGSEQYF | TGTGCCAGCAGCTTAACAGGGAGCGAGCAGTACTTC
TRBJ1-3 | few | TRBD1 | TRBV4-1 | CASSQTTGSGNTIYF | TGCGCCAGCAGCCAAACGACAGGGTCGGGAAACACCATATATTTT
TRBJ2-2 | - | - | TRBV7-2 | CASSSLHTGELFF | TGTGCCAGCAGCTCACTACACACCGGGGAGCTGTTTTTT